A selection of T cell receptor beta chains follows, all from one sample in a study of blood T cells in healthy people across ages. TCRdb reanalysed the 5' RACE reads using MiXCR and keeps one entry per CDR3 protein. The sample shows about 1.8 million distinct CDR3 sequences, 40% to 55% of them seen only once. The sample comprised blood. The receptors originated from a woman aged 40 to 50 in good health. CDR3s include the opening cysteine and the closing phenylalanine or tryptophan. Fields, in order: clone size, J gene, CDR3 length, D gene, V gene, CDR3 protein, CDR3 DNA. A D gene is named only where the DNA matches it firmly. Size values are once, few and many counts, or a class for expanded clones, and some rows have none.

size: -
J: TRBJ2-1
length: 19
D: -
V: TRBV20-1
CDR3: CSARVNDGPIIRDYNEQFF
DNA: TGCAGTGCTAGAGTCAACGACGGGCCAATCATAAGGGACTACAATGAGCAGTTCTTC

size: -
J: TRBJ2-1
length: 17
D: -
V: TRBV28
CDR3: CASSFFDTSPHRNEQFF
DNA: TGTGCCAGCAGTTTTTTTGACACATCCCCTCACCGCAATGAGCAGTTCTTC

size: -
J: TRBJ2-1
length: 13
D: -
V: TRBV13
CDR3: CASSRPVYNEQFF
DNA: TGTGCCAGCAGCCGCCCCGTCTACAATGAGCAGTTCTTC

size: few
J: TRBJ2-3
length: 16
D: -
V: TRBV14
CDR3: CASSLQGLGLTDTQYF
DNA: TGTGCCAGCAGCTTACAGGGACTTGGACTCACAGATACGCAGTATTTT

size: few
J: TRBJ2-1
length: 14
D: TRBD1
V: TRBV29-1
CDR3: CSVDGQGIYNEQFF
DNA: TGCAGCGTTGACGGACAGGGGATTTACAATGAGCAGTTCTTC

size: -
J: TRBJ2-3
length: 17
D: -
V: TRBV13
CDR3: CASSSQINDRRTETQYF
DNA: TGTGCCAGCAGCTCCCAAATTAATGACCGTCGCACAGAGACGCAGTATTTT

size: -
J: TRBJ2-3
length: 15
D: TRBD1
V: TRBV2
CDR3: CASSEWTGNTDTQYF
DNA: TGTGCCAGCAGTGAATGGACAGGGAACACAGATACGCAGTATTTT

size: -
J: TRBJ1-4
length: 14
D: TRBD1
V: TRBV2
CDR3: CASLRDRVNEKLFF
DNA: TGTGCCAGCCTCCGGGACAGGGTTAATGAAAAACTGTTTTTT

size: few
J: TRBJ2-5
length: 16
D: TRBD2
V: TRBV13
CDR3: CASSLASGGASETQYF
DNA: TGTGCCAGCAGCTTGGCTAGCGGGGGGGCTTCGGAGACCCAGTACTTC

size: many
J: TRBJ2-5
length: 11
D: -
V: TRBV6-2/TRBV6-3
CDR3: CASSYGETQYF
DNA: TGTGCCAGCAGTTACGGGGAGACCCAGTACTTC

size: few
J: TRBJ1-2
length: 17
D: TRBD1
V: TRBV28
CDR3: CASSSLTGLSLEVGYTF
DNA: TGTGCCAGCAGTTCTCTGACAGGGTTGTCCCTTGAGGTCGGCTACACCTTC

size: few
J: TRBJ2-7
length: 15
D: TRBD2
V: TRBV15
CDR3: CATSTGLAAAYEQYF
DNA: TGTGCCACCAGCACCGGACTAGCGGCGGCCTACGAGCAGTACTTC

size: -
J: TRBJ1-5
length: 15
D: -
V: TRBV28
CDR3: CASSFPGRSNQPQHF
DNA: TGTGCCAGCAGTTTCCCAGGACGGTCCAATCAGCCCCAGCATTTT

size: -
J: TRBJ2-3
length: 16
D: TRBD2
V: TRBV4-1
CDR3: CASSQTSGPRGDTQYF
DNA: TGCGCCAGCAGCCAAACTAGCGGACCCCGGGGGGATACGCAGTATTTT

size: few
J: TRBJ2-4
length: 13
D: -
V: TRBV20-1
CDR3: CSAKGLAKNIQYF
DNA: TGCAGTGCTAAGGGGTTAGCCAAAAACATTCAGTACTTC

size: -
J: TRBJ2-7
length: 17
D: -
V: TRBV21-1
CDR3: CASSETGTGGDVDEQYF
DNA: TGTGCCAGCAGCGAAACCGGGACAGGGGGCGACGTGGACGAGCAGTACTTC

size: few
J: TRBJ2-1
length: 15
D: -
V: TRBV4-3
CDR3: CASSQGGGGPWEQFF
DNA: TGCGCCAGCAGCCAAGGAGGGGGGGGGCCTTGGGAGCAGTTCTTC

size: -
J: TRBJ2-7
length: 17
D: TRBD1
V: TRBV28
CDR3: CASSPITRTGVRSEQYF
DNA: TGTGCCAGCAGCCCTATCACTCGGACAGGTGTAAGGAGCGAGCAGTACTTC

size: -
J: TRBJ1-2
length: 14
D: -
V: TRBV6-5
CDR3: CASSYSSGDNGYTF
DNA: TGTGCCAGCAGTTACTCATCGGGGGACAATGGCTACACCTTC

size: -
J: TRBJ1-1
length: 12
D: -
V: TRBV20-1
CDR3: CSASLSYTEAFF
DNA: TGCAGTGCTAGCTTGTCGTACACTGAAGCTTTCTTT

size: few
J: TRBJ1-5
length: 12
D: -
V: TRBV6-2/TRBV6-3
CDR3: CASGSTYGPQHF
DNA: TGTGCCAGCGGGTCGACTTATGGGCCCCAGCATTTT

size: few
J: TRBJ1-5
length: 14
D: TRBD1
V: TRBV10-3
CDR3: CAASGTDSNQPQHF
DNA: TGTGCCGCCTCCGGGACAGATAGCAATCAGCCCCAGCATTTT

size: -
J: TRBJ2-5
length: 16
D: TRBD1
V: TRBV7-2
CDR3: CASSPGQGDLQETQYF
DNA: TGTGCCAGCAGCCCGGGACAGGGAGACCTCCAAGAGACCCAGTACTTC

size: -
J: TRBJ2-4
length: 13
D: -
V: TRBV24-1
CDR3: CATSDSGAGIQYF
DNA: TGTGCCACCAGTGATTCAGGGGCTGGCATTCAGTACTTC

size: -
J: TRBJ2-1
length: 16
D: -
V: TRBV7-3
CDR3: CASSPVGANSRNEQFF
DNA: TGTGCCAGCAGCCCAGTGGGGGCGAATAGTAGGAATGAGCAGTTCTTC